These T cell receptor beta chains were read from a single sample in a study of OX40 agonist ivuxolimab in advanced cancers. Assay: immunoSEQ multiplex PCR; the TCRdb copy retains only in-frame clones and omits some. This sample has roughly 92,000 clones, with approximately 90% found just once. The material sequenced was CD4+ or CD8+ T cells sorted from blood, taken in a trial of the OX40 agonist ivuxolimab. Receptors were obtained from an adult with an advanced solid tumor such as melanoma, head and neck, liver or kidney cancer. Each CDR3 is given with its conserved first and last residue. A D gene is named only where the DNA matches it firmly. A row's size may be missing; if present it is once, few, many or a size class.

D gene: .
V gene: TRBV18
clone size: .
J gene: TRBJ1-6
CDR3 DNA: TGTGCCAGCTCACCAGACCTGTCCTATAATTCACCCCTCCACTTT
CDR3 protein: CASSPDLSYNSPLHF

D gene: .
V gene: TRBV10-1
clone size: .
J gene: TRBJ2-1
CDR3 DNA: TGCGCCAGCAGTGAGGGGACGGGAGTCGGGGACAATGAGCAGTTCTTC
CDR3 protein: CASSEGTGVGDNEQFF

D gene: .
V gene: TRBV18
clone size: .
J gene: TRBJ1-5
CDR3 DNA: TGTGCCAGCTCACCACGGCAGAATAGCAATCAGCCCCAGCATTTT
CDR3 protein: CASSPRQNSNQPQHF

D gene: TRBD2
V gene: TRBV5-8
clone size: .
J gene: TRBJ2-1
CDR3 DNA: TGTGCCAGCAGCTTATCTAGGACTAGCGGATACAATGAGCAGTTCTTC
CDR3 protein: CASSLSRTSGYNEQFF

D gene: .
V gene: TRBV27
clone size: .
J gene: TRBJ1-2
CDR3 DNA: TGTGCCAGCAGTCCTCCGGGACTCTTAAGAGGCTACACCTTC
CDR3 protein: CASSPPGLLRGYTF

D gene: .
V gene: TRBV10-3
clone size: .
J gene: TRBJ1-4
CDR3 DNA: TGTGCCATCAGTGAGTCTGGGGGGACGGGCGAAAAACTGTTTTTT
CDR3 protein: CAISESGGTGEKLFF

D gene: .
V gene: TRBV7-3
clone size: .
J gene: TRBJ2-4
CDR3 DNA: TGTGCCAGCAGCTTAAGGCAGGGTTCCATTCAGTACTTC
CDR3 protein: CASSLRQGSIQYF

D gene: .
V gene: TRBV21-1
clone size: .
J gene: TRBJ2-4
CDR3 DNA: TGTGCCAGCAGCAAACTGGTTAAGGGGATTTGGGGCGCCAAAAACATTCAGTACTTC
CDR3 protein: CASSKLVKGIWGAKNIQYF

D gene: .
V gene: TRBV7-5
clone size: .
J gene: TRBJ1-2
CDR3 DNA: TGTGTCATATATTCGGGCGCGACGGGCTATGGCTACACCTTC
CDR3 protein: CVIYSGATGYGYTF

D gene: .
V gene: TRBV18
clone size: .
J gene: TRBJ1-5
CDR3 DNA: TGTGCCAGCTCGACCAGAGGGCAGCCCCAGCATTTT
CDR3 protein: CASSTRGQPQHF

D gene: .
V gene: TRBV27
clone size: .
J gene: TRBJ2-1
CDR3 DNA: TGTGCCAGCAGTCCTCTAGCAGGGGTCATCGATGAGCAGTTCTTC
CDR3 protein: CASSPLAGVIDEQFF

D gene: .
V gene: TRBV28
clone size: .
J gene: TRBJ2-7
CDR3 DNA: TGTGCCACCTGGGAGGGGGCGATCCACGAGCAGTACTTC
CDR3 protein: CATWEGAIHEQYF

D gene: .
V gene: TRBV7-2
clone size: .
J gene: TRBJ1-2
CDR3 DNA: TGTGCCAGCAGCCGGGAGGGGGTTCTTGGCTACACCTTC
CDR3 protein: CASSREGVLGYTF

D gene: .
V gene: TRBV5-5
clone size: .
J gene: TRBJ1-5
CDR3 DNA: TGTGCCAGCTCCATGACGGGGGATCAGCCCCAGCATTTT
CDR3 protein: CASSMTGDQPQHF

D gene: TRBD1
V gene: TRBV6-5
clone size: .
J gene: TRBJ1-4
CDR3 DNA: TGTGCCAGCAGCCGGAACAGGGGGCAGGGTGAAAAACTGTTTTTT
CDR3 protein: CASSRNRGQGEKLFF

D gene: TRBD1
V gene: TRBV7-7
clone size: .
J gene: TRBJ2-1
CDR3 DNA: TGTGCTAGCGGGACAGGGGGCCAGAATGAGCAGTTCTTC
CDR3 protein: CASGTGGQNEQFF

D gene: .
V gene: TRBV4-3
clone size: .
J gene: TRBJ2-4
CDR3 DNA: TGCGCCAGCAGCCTTGACACGACCAAAAACATTCAGTACTTC
CDR3 protein: CASSLDTTKNIQYF

D gene: .
V gene: TRBV2
clone size: .
J gene: TRBJ2-3
CDR3 DNA: TGTGCCAGCAGTGAGAGGGCCGGAGCCACAGATACGCAGTATTTT
CDR3 protein: CASSERAGATDTQYF

D gene: TRBD1
V gene: TRBV2
clone size: .
J gene: TRBJ1-3
CDR3 DNA: TGTGCCAGCCTGGACAGGGGGTCGGCTGGAAACACCATATATTTT
CDR3 protein: CASLDRGSAGNTIYF

D gene: .
V gene: TRBV7-9
clone size: .
J gene: TRBJ1-1
CDR3 DNA: TGTGCCACTAGACAGGTCCTGAACACTGAAGCTTTCTTT
CDR3 protein: CATRQVLNTEAFF

D gene: TRBD2
V gene: TRBV2
clone size: .
J gene: TRBJ2-7
CDR3 DNA: TGTGCCAGCAGTGAAACGGCTCTAGCGGGGGGTACCTACGAGCAGTACTTC
CDR3 protein: CASSETALAGGTYEQYF

D gene: .
V gene: TRBV5-1
clone size: .
J gene: TRBJ2-1
CDR3 DNA: TGCGCCAGCAGCGTCGCGAAGAGCTCCTACAATGAGCAGTTCTTC
CDR3 protein: CASSVAKSSYNEQFF

D gene: TRBD2
V gene: TRBV4-3
clone size: .
J gene: TRBJ2-7
CDR3 DNA: TGCGCCAGCAGCCAAGATCGGAGCGGGGGGGCATACGAGCAGTACTTC
CDR3 protein: CASSQDRSGGAYEQYF

D gene: .
V gene: TRBV7-2
clone size: .
J gene: TRBJ1-1
CDR3 DNA: TGTGCCAGCAGCTCACAGGGTGGGAACACTGAAGCTTTCTTT
CDR3 protein: CASSSQGGNTEAFF

D gene: .
V gene: TRBV7-2
clone size: .
J gene: TRBJ1-2
CDR3 DNA: TGTGCCAGCAGCTTCCATGCCCTCGGCTACACCTTC
CDR3 protein: CASSFHALGYTF

D gene: TRBD1
V gene: TRBV7-7
clone size: .
J gene: TRBJ2-1
CDR3 DNA: TGTGCTAGCAGCATAGAGGGGGCTAGGGAGCAGTTCTTC
CDR3 protein: CASSIEGAREQFF

D gene: TRBD2
V gene: TRBV5-1
clone size: .
J gene: TRBJ2-1
CDR3 DNA: TGCGCCAGCAGCTTGGGCCCCCGGGCTAGCGGGAGATACAATGAGCAGTTCTTC
CDR3 protein: CASSLGPRASGRYNEQFF

D gene: TRBD2
V gene: TRBV27
clone size: .
J gene: TRBJ2-1
CDR3 DNA: TGTGCCAGCCCTACCGGGACTAGCGGGTATATGTTCAATGAGCAGTTCTTC
CDR3 protein: CASPTGTSGYMFNEQFF

D gene: .
V gene: TRBV29-1
clone size: .
J gene: TRBJ2-5
CDR3 DNA: TGCAGCTTCCTCCGGGCGGGCGACCAAGAGACCCAGTACTTC
CDR3 protein: CSFLRAGDQETQYF

D gene: .
V gene: TRBV29-1
clone size: .
J gene: TRBJ1-1
CDR3 DNA: TGCAGCGTTGAGGTGGGGGCCGCGGGCACTGAAGCTTTCTTT
CDR3 protein: CSVEVGAAGTEAFF

D gene: .
V gene: TRBV6-5
clone size: few
J gene: TRBJ2-2
CDR3 DNA: TGTGCCAGCACCCGAACCGGGGAGCTGTTTTTT
CDR3 protein: CASTRTGELFF

D gene: TRBD1
V gene: TRBV5-1
clone size: .
J gene: TRBJ1-4
CDR3 DNA: TGCGCCAGCAGCGTCAGGGGGCTGGGTGAGACTAATGAAAAACTGTTTTTT
CDR3 protein: CASSVRGLGETNEKLFF

D gene: .
V gene: TRBV5-6
clone size: .
J gene: TRBJ1-1
CDR3 DNA: TGTGCCAGCAGCGACAGGAATCCTGAAGCTTTCTTT
CDR3 protein: CASSDRNPEAFF

D gene: TRBD1
V gene: TRBV6-1
clone size: .
J gene: TRBJ2-7
CDR3 DNA: TGTGCCAGCAGGGGGACAGGGGGCTCCTACGAGCAGTACTTC
CDR3 protein: CASRGTGGSYEQYF

D gene: .
V gene: TRBV6-5
clone size: .
J gene: TRBJ2-3
CDR3 DNA: TGTGCCAGCAGTCCCCGCACAGATACGCAGTATTTT
CDR3 protein: CASSPRTDTQYF

D gene: TRBD1
V gene: TRBV19
clone size: .
J gene: TRBJ2-1
CDR3 DNA: TGTGCCAGTAGTTTCGAGGGGGCAAGGTACAATGAGCAGTTCTTC
CDR3 protein: CASSFEGARYNEQFF

D gene: .
V gene: TRBV7-3
clone size: .
J gene: TRBJ2-3
CDR3 DNA: TGTGCCAGCAGCTTACAATCAGGGACGGGAGATACGCAGTATTTT
CDR3 protein: CASSLQSGTGDTQYF

D gene: .
V gene: TRBV5-6
clone size: .
J gene: TRBJ1-6
CDR3 DNA: TGTGCCAGCAGCTTACCGGGACGGAGTTGGGCCCTCCACTTT
CDR3 protein: CASSLPGRSWALHF

D gene: .
V gene: TRBV6-1
clone size: .
J gene: TRBJ1-4
CDR3 DNA: TGTGCCAGCAGTAAGGGGACTGCCCATGAAAAACTGTTTTTT
CDR3 protein: CASSKGTAHEKLFF

D gene: .
V gene: TRBV7-9
clone size: .
J gene: TRBJ2-5
CDR3 DNA: TGTGCCAGCAGCTCCTTAAGTGAGACCCAGTACTTC
CDR3 protein: CASSSLSETQYF

D gene: .
V gene: TRBV5-4
clone size: once
J gene: TRBJ1-1
CDR3 DNA: TGTGCCAGCAGCTTGGACACCGGGGACACTGAAGCTTTCTTT
CDR3 protein: CASSLDTGDTEAFF

D gene: .
V gene: TRBV9
clone size: .
J gene: TRBJ1-1
CDR3 DNA: TGTGCCAGCAGCGTAAGGGCTTCTGGCACTGAAGCTTTCTTT
CDR3 protein: CASSVRASGTEAFF

D gene: TRBD2
V gene: TRBV27
clone size: .
J gene: TRBJ2-7
CDR3 DNA: TGTGCCAGCAGTTCCCTCTTCACCCAACTAGCGGGGGGGTCCTACGAGCAGTACTTC
CDR3 protein: CASSSLFTQLAGGSYEQYF

D gene: TRBD2
V gene: TRBV28
clone size: .
J gene: TRBJ2-1
CDR3 DNA: TGTGCCAGCAGTTTGCTTAGCGGGGGGGCCGGCGACAATGAGCAGTTCTTC
CDR3 protein: CASSLLSGGAGDNEQFF

D gene: TRBD2
V gene: TRBV7-9
clone size: .
J gene: TRBJ2-3
CDR3 DNA: TGTGCCAGCTCGAAGGGGCTAGCGGGGGGGAAAGATACGCAGTATTTT
CDR3 protein: CASSKGLAGGKDTQYF

D gene: TRBD2
V gene: TRBV4-2
clone size: .
J gene: TRBJ2-2
CDR3 DNA: TGTGCCAGCAGCCAAAGCGGGGTGAACACCGGGGAGCTGTTTTTT
CDR3 protein: CASSQSGVNTGELFF

D gene: .
V gene: TRBV28
clone size: .
J gene: TRBJ2-3
CDR3 DNA: TGTGCCAGCGGCCAACAAGGCACAGATACGCAGTATTTT
CDR3 protein: CASGQQGTDTQYF

D gene: .
V gene: TRBV11-2
clone size: .
J gene: TRBJ2-5
CDR3 DNA: TGTGCCAGCAGCTCCGTTTTGACGGCATCGGAGACCCAGTACTTC
CDR3 protein: CASSSVLTASETQYF

D gene: .
V gene: TRBV28
clone size: .
J gene: TRBJ1-3
CDR3 DNA: TGTGCCAGCCTTCGGGGATCGACTGGAAACACCATATATTTT
CDR3 protein: CASLRGSTGNTIYF

D gene: .
V gene: TRBV18
clone size: .
J gene: TRBJ1-2
CDR3 DNA: TGTGCCAGCTCGCCTAGTTCAACAGGCCTCTATGGCTACACCTTC
CDR3 protein: CASSPSSTGLYGYTF

D gene: .
V gene: TRBV6-1
clone size: .
J gene: TRBJ2-3
CDR3 DNA: TGTGCCAGCAGTGCGGGATCGAGCACAGATACGCAGTATTTT
CDR3 protein: CASSAGSSTDTQYF

D gene: .
V gene: TRBV29-1
clone size: .
J gene: TRBJ2-1
CDR3 DNA: TGCAGCGTCGGGACTTTTGGTGAGCAGTTCTTC
CDR3 protein: CSVGTFGEQFF

D gene: .
V gene: TRBV2
clone size: .
J gene: TRBJ2-2
CDR3 DNA: TGTGCCAGCAGTCTAGGGGGGAACACCGGGGAGCTGTTTTTT
CDR3 protein: CASSLGGNTGELFF

D gene: TRBD2
V gene: TRBV7-2
clone size: .
J gene: TRBJ2-5
CDR3 DNA: TGTGCCAGCAGCCCTAGCGGGGGGGGAAGTGGACAAGAGACCCAGTACTTC
CDR3 protein: CASSPSGGGSGQETQYF

D gene: TRBD2
V gene: TRBV11-2
clone size: .
J gene: TRBJ2-7
CDR3 DNA: TGTGCCAGCAGCTTAGCGGGGGGGCGGGTGTACTTC
CDR3 protein: CASSLAGGRVYF